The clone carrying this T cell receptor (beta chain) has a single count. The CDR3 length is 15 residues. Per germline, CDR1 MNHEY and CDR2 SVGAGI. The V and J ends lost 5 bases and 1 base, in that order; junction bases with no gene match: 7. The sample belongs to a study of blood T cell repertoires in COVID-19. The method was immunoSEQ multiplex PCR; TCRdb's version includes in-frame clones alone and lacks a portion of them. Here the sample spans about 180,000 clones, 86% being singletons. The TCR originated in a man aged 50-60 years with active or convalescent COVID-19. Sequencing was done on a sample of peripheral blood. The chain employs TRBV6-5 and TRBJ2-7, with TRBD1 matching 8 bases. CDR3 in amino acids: CASSRQGSASYEQYF. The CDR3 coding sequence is TGTGCCAGCAGTCGACAGGGGTCTGCATCCTACGAGCAGTACTTC.